This TCR beta chain was identified during a study of shared clonotypes between healthy human individuals. Study at large: Researchers assigned three CD4 naive, three CD4 memory, two CD8 naive and one CD8 memory plate to each donor. Study findings and constraints: Clonotypes not shared had lower generation probabilities than those common to all four donors.

The germline gives CDR1 LNHDA, CDR2 SQIVND (reference sequence). This CDR3 comprises 15 residues. The V segment lost 6 bases and the J segment 5 bases; nucleotides outside the gene matches: 5. Note on this clone: The antigen is unknown.

Healthy adults negative for HIV, lacking recent acute infections or vaccinations, served as donors. The run depth of the assay was deep. The assay was immunoSEQ multiplex PCR, and TCRdb's table has in-frame clones only and misses some. The sample yields about 2.3 million clones, more than 85% seen once. The sequenced sample was naive CD4+ T cells from PBMCs. Described subset: CD45RA+ positively selected. The chain is built from TRBV19 and TRBJ2-3, with TRBD2 matching 13 bases. This TCR derives from a man between 18 and 35 years old in good health. Some clones in this sample may be carry-over from other donors' samples. The CDR3 protein is CASRRTSGRVDTQYF. For the CDR3, the DNA is TGTGCCAGTAGGCGGACTAGCGGGAGAGTAGATACGCAGTATTTT.